The clone carrying this T cell receptor (beta chain) was observed a handful of times. The antigen remains undetermined. At one end, the junction sequence differs from germline, possibly due to a read error. This specimen belongs to a study of cytomegalovirus exposure and HLA in healthy donors. This CDR3 contains 15 residues. CDR1 and CDR2 from the germline V gene are SQVTM and ANQGSEA. The PCR employed 60 Vbeta primers together with 13 Jbeta primers. Repertoires were generated with immunoSEQ multiplex PCR, while TCRdb's copy carries only in-frame clones and drops some. The data contain 85,000 to 100,000 clones, 50% to 80% of them singletons. Study observations and caveats: A prior analysis recorded that most TCR beta V segments were productive about 90% or about 30% of the time.

Sequenced: PBMCs. V usage is TRBV29-1 and J usage is TRBJ1-1; 8 bases line up with TRBD1. This TCR was recovered from a man aged 60 to 69 in good health and CMV-seronegative. The CDR3 loop is CSVEGLGTGNTEAFF. CDR3 bases: TGCAGCGTGGAAGGCCTTGGGACAGGCAACACTGAAGCTTTCTTT.